Sequencing of this T cell receptor (beta chain) was carried out in a study of T cell responses to AZD1222 COVID-19 vaccine (dated by TCRdb to about 2021). For the study in its entirety: AZD1222 recipients whose second dose came at about 4 weeks and those whose second dose came at about 12 weeks were combined into one group, since spike-specific TCR depth and breadth did not differ between the two schedules. TCR sequencing was performed for fewer than 250 trial participants, of whom 200 to 210 were given two doses of AZD1222 and around 25 were given two doses of MenACWY control vaccine. Trial participants were enrolled by age into subgroups of 18-55, 56-69 and 70-plus years, and roughly 150, 30 and 60 TCR-sequenced participants, respectively, were included in these subgroups.

Deletion took 0 bases off V and 0 bases off J, with a span of 12 bases between the germline ends. Reading from cysteine to phenylalanine, the CDR3 counts 16 amino acids. CDR3 DNA is the only sequence kept; it has 48 bases, read in frame from the first base. Based on the germline V gene, the CDR1 and CDR2 sequences are SGHDT and YYEEEE. Results the study describes overall, beyond this receptor: Conclusions about previously exposed vaccinees were limited because only six AZD1222 recipients were SARS-CoV-2 seropositive at baseline. Epitopes outside the regions mutated in the B.1.351 and B.1.1.7 variants were reportedly recognized by nearly half of the unique spike-specific TCRs. Most participants were white British and females outnumbered males, and the authors suggested that clonal diversity may have been underestimated. The 56-69-year group was small, and its depth increase did not reach significance, likely because of low power. Because no day 14 peak-response samples were available, the repertoires could be characterized only after the peak T cell response. CD4 TCRs associated with the vaccine covered the entire spike protein, and the dominant responses were in regions 160-218 and 743-854. Spike-specific TCR breadth and depth rose significantly after two AZD1222 doses compared with day 0 and with MenACWY recipients.

The CDR3 regions of human TCRbeta chains were analyzed by immunosequencing. As for how the authors treated the data: Repertoire TCRs were checked for matches against a reference library of SARS-CoV-2-specific TCRs that had been generated using the MIRA antigen-specificity platform. Breadth meant the fraction of unique TCRs that were SARS-CoV-2-associated, whereas depth meant the fraction of total T cells that were SARS-CoV-2-associated. Using the MIRA data, every spike-specific TCR was mapped to the spike region that the TCR reacted to and assigned to either a CD4 or a CD8 class. Log10-transformed breadth and depth values were compared by one-way ANOVA with Sidak's multiple comparisons tests. Entries here come from immuneACCESS through TCRdb and include only in-frame sequences with V and J called. Some clones fail to appear in such tables; in the studies checked, an unresolved V gene covers under half of the shortfall, and the cause of the remainder is unknown. V and J calls and clone size are those listed in that table; D and trimming were worked out from the DNA. This sample lists 140,000 or so clones; about 90% were detected once. Roughly 3% of the sample goes to the ten largest clones.

Notes on this clone: The antigen it recognizes is unknown. No base qualities exist here, and no much larger clone lies one base off it.

The sample's time point label, decoded: baseline before first vaccination. Vaccinee samples were obtained from the UK trials COV001 and COV002, which included a single-blind randomized controlled phase 2/3 trial of AZD1222 (ChAdOx1 nCoV-19) in healthy adults. Trial participant PBMC samples were collected at day 0 and day 28 after the second dose for TCRbeta chain sequencing. The sample here was peripheral blood, taken on day 0 of AZD1222 vaccination. This receptor was identified in an adult in good health. The sequence links TRBV5-6 to TRBJ1-1; a confident D gene designation cannot be given. The nucleotide sequence reads as follows: TGTGCCAGCAGCTTGGCAAATTGGCATATGAACACTGAAGCTTTCTTT. Its coded protein is CASSLANWHMNTEAFF. Beyond the CDR3, the reference TRBV5-6 and TRBJ1-1 genes provide the residues; the full variable domain reads: DAGVTQSPTHLIKTRGQQVTLRCSPKSGHDTVSWYQQALGQGPQFIFQYYEEEERQRGNFPDRFSGHQFPNYSSELNVNALLLGDSALYLCASSLANWHMNTEAFFGQGTRLTVV.